This T cell receptor beta chain was sequenced during a study of blood T cell repertoires in COVID-19. Study-wide background: The United States, Italy and Spain were the sources of the acute and convalescent COVID-19 samples. PBMCs, B-cell-depleted T cells, or T cells were the source of the cDNA or gDNA that made up the material.

CDR1 and CDR2 (germline): KGHSH, LQKENI. V dropped 3 bases and J dropped 9; count of bases not matched to a gene: 3. There are 12 residues in the CDR3. In the study's own analysis: Quantification of nucleated cells was approximated via reference gene primer amplification. Clones were read by immunoSEQ multiplex PCR, and TCRdb kept only the in-frame ones, dropping some. That table is the source of V, J and clone size, and D and trimming were worked out from the DNA. The sample has hundreds of thousands of clones, approximately 90% seen once; the top ten hold about 0.99%. The chain carries TRBV18 and TRBJ1-2, with TRBD1 identical over 8 bases. This sequence originates from a middle-aged woman who had recovered from COVID-19. Sequencing input: peripheral blood. In DNA form, the CDR3 reads TGTGCCAGCTCACCGGGGGACAGGAGCTACACCTTC. Its translation: CASSPGDRSYTF.